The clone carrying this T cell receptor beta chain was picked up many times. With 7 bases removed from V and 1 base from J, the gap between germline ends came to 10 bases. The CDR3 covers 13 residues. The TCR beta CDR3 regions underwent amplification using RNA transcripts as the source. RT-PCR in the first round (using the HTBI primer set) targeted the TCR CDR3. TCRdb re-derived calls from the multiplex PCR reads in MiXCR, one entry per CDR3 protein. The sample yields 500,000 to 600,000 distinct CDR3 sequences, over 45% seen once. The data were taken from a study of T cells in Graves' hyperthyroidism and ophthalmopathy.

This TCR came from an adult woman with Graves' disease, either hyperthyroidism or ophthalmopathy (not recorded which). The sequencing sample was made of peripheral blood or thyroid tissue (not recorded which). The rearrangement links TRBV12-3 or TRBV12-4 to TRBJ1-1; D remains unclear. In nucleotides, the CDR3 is TGTGCCAGCATCCTACACTGGAACACTGAAGCTTTCTTT. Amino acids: CASILHWNTEAFF.